Listed below are T cell receptor beta chains from one sample, sequenced in a study of blood T cell repertoires in COVID-19. Sequencing used immunoSEQ multiplex PCR; TCRdb keeps in-frame clones, though not all of them. The data show over 100,000 clones, with 80% to 95% seen just once and 1.5% to 2% held by the top ten. Source material: peripheral blood. These receptors all stem from a woman between 50 and 59 years old with COVID-19, enrolled during active disease. Both conserved end residues are part of each CDR3. The order of the fields is V gene, D gene, clone size, J gene, CDR3 DNA, CDR3 protein. The D gene is left open where the match is weak. A row's size may be missing; if present it is once, few, many or a size class.

V: TRBV28; D: -; size: -; J: TRBJ1-6; DNA: TGTGCCAGCAGCTCTTTTAGACCGGGAGCCCTTAGCTCCTATAATTCACCCCTCCACTTT; CDR3: CASSSFRPGALSSYNSPLHF
V: TRBV21-1; D: -; size: -; J: TRBJ2-6; DNA: TGTGCCAGCAGCAAAGTGGGGGACACTCAATCTGGGGCCAACGTCCTGACTTTC; CDR3: CASSKVGDTQSGANVLTF
V: TRBV28; D: -; size: once; J: TRBJ2-7; DNA: TGTGCCACCCAGGGCAGGGGCTGGATCTACGAGCAGTACTTC; CDR3: CATQGRGWIYEQYF
V: TRBV7-8; D: -; size: -; J: TRBJ1-1; DNA: TGTGCCAGCAGCTTAGCCATTGGGGGCGTTGAAGCTTTCTTT; CDR3: CASSLAIGGVEAFF
V: TRBV18; D: -; size: once; J: TRBJ2-3; DNA: TGTGCCAGCTCACCACCTAGCGGGGACAGAAGCACAGATACGCAGTATTTT; CDR3: CASSPPSGDRSTDTQYF
V: TRBV4-2; D: -; size: -; J: TRBJ2-1; DNA: TGTGCCAGCAGCCAAGTGTCTGGTGGGACTGGTCCGTTCTTC; CDR3: CASSQVSGGTGPFF
V: TRBV28; D: -; size: once; J: TRBJ1-1; DNA: TGTGCCAGCAGTTTAAAGCGGAACACTGAAGCTTTCTTT; CDR3: CASSLKRNTEAFF
V: TRBV2; D: TRBD2; size: -; J: TRBJ2-3; DNA: TGTGCCAGCAGTCGGACTAGCGGAGATACGCAGTATTTT; CDR3: CASSRTSGDTQYF
V: TRBV3-1/TRBV3-2; D: -; size: once; J: TRBJ2-5; DNA: TGTGCCAGCAGCCAAGATGAGGTCAGAAGGGAGACCCAGTACTTC; CDR3: CASSQDEVRRETQYF
V: TRBV24-1; D: -; size: -; J: TRBJ2-7; DNA: TGTGCCACCAGTGATTTTCCCAGATACGAGCAGTACTTC; CDR3: CATSDFPRYEQYF
V: TRBV7-8; D: -; size: -; J: TRBJ1-2; DNA: TGTGCCAGCAACCCCGGGATCTCTAACTATGGCTACACCTTC; CDR3: CASNPGISNYGYTF
V: TRBV28; D: -; size: -; J: TRBJ1-6; DNA: TGTGCCAGCAGCTCCTCCTATGAGCCCCTCCACTTT; CDR3: CASSSSYEPLHF
V: TRBV23-1; D: -; size: once; J: TRBJ1-2; DNA: TGCACTGACAGCAAGGGCTACACCTTC; CDR3: CTDSKGYTF
V: TRBV7-3; D: TRBD2; size: -; J: TRBJ2-1; DNA: TGTGCCAGCAGCTTAGGAGAGCGGGGGGTATACAATGAGCAGTTCTTC; CDR3: CASSLGERGVYNEQFF
V: TRBV7-9; D: TRBD1; size: -; J: TRBJ2-1; DNA: TGTGCCAGCAGCTTCAGGGACAGGGGTAGGACTAAATCCTACAATGAGCAGTTCTTC; CDR3: CASSFRDRGRTKSYNEQFF
V: TRBV6-5; D: -; size: -; J: TRBJ1-2; DNA: TGTGCCAGCAGTTACAGGGGCTATGGCTACACCTTC; CDR3: CASSYRGYGYTF
V: TRBV5-1; D: -; size: -; J: TRBJ1-3; DNA: TGCGCCAGCAGCTTGCGGGGAGGTGGCTCTGGAAACACCATATATTTT; CDR3: CASSLRGGGSGNTIYF
V: TRBV29-1; D: TRBD1; size: -; J: TRBJ1-2; DNA: TGCAGCGTGGAGGGACAGGGGCCCCCTCGATTC; CDR3: CSVEGQGPPRF
V: TRBV11-3; D: TRBD2; size: -; J: TRBJ2-3; DNA: TGTGCCAGCAGTCCACTAGCGAGCACAGATACGCAGTATTTT; CDR3: CASSPLASTDTQYF
V: TRBV30; D: TRBD1; size: -; J: TRBJ2-7; DNA: TGTGCCTGGAGTCGCCTCGGACAGGGGGCTTATGGACCCAACGAGCAGTACTTC; CDR3: CAWSRLGQGAYGPNEQYF
V: TRBV12-3/TRBV12-4; D: -; size: -; J: TRBJ2-1; DNA: TGTGCCAGCAGTTTAAGCCGGGTAGATGAGCAGTTCTTC; CDR3: CASSLSRVDEQFF
V: TRBV6-5; D: TRBD1; size: -; J: TRBJ1-2; DNA: TGTGCCAGCAGCTGGAGACAGGGCTCTGGCTACACCTTC; CDR3: CASSWRQGSGYTF
V: TRBV19; D: TRBD1; size: -; J: TRBJ1-5; DNA: TGTGCCAGTAGTTCCGGACAGGGGATCTTGGGCAATCAGCCCCAGCATTTT; CDR3: CASSSGQGILGNQPQHF
V: TRBV2; D: TRBD1; size: -; J: TRBJ1-6; DNA: TGTGCCAGCAGTGTGGGACAGAATTCACCCCTCCACTTT; CDR3: CASSVGQNSPLHF
V: TRBV10-3; D: -; size: -; J: TRBJ1-1; DNA: TGTGCCATCAGTGAGTCGAGGGAGGGGAACACTGAAGCTTTCTTT; CDR3: CAISESREGNTEAFF
V: TRBV19; D: TRBD1; size: -; J: TRBJ1-2; DNA: TGTGCCAGTAGCCTTGAGCGGGACAGGGGGCCCCACTATGGCTACACCTTC; CDR3: CASSLERDRGPHYGYTF
V: TRBV7-9; D: TRBD1; size: -; J: TRBJ2-3; DNA: TGTGCCAGCAGTCCCTCAGGGGGCTACAGCACAGATACGCAGTATTTT; CDR3: CASSPSGGYSTDTQYF
V: TRBV7-8; D: TRBD1; size: -; J: TRBJ1-5; DNA: TGTGCCAGCAGCTTAGGACAGACAGGGCAGCCCCAGCATTTT; CDR3: CASSLGQTGQPQHF